This T cell receptor (beta chain) was captured in a study of blood T cell repertoires in COVID-19. About the research overall: Acute and convalescent COVID-19 specimens originated in the United States, Italy and Spain. From T cells, B-cell-depleted T cells, or PBMCs came the material, which was cDNA or gDNA.

The CDR3 runs to 15 residues. The germline V gene has CDR1 ENHRY and CDR2 SYGVKD. Deletions cut 10 bases from V and 0 bases from J, with 19 bases between. In the original analysis: Amplifying reference gene primers gave estimates of nucleated cell counts. Using immunoSEQ multiplex PCR, the repertoire was profiled, and TCRdb retains in-frame clones only, with some absent. The DNA was the basis for D and trimming; V, J and clone size are from that table. The profile shows around 110,000 clones, approximately 84% of them singletons. The V and J genes are TRBV10-3 and TRBJ2-7; D is perhaps TRBD1 (5 bases). Sequenced sample: peripheral blood. The TCR originated in a man aged 65-85 years with active or convalescent COVID-19. CDR3 DNA: TGTGCCACCAAGTTAGGGGCCGACAACTCCTACGAGCAGTACTTC. Its protein is CATKLGADNSYEQYF.